The source of this T cell receptor (beta chain) is a study of blood T cell repertoires in COVID-19 (dated by TCRdb to 2019 to 2021). The study in broad terms: Collaborator samples came from the United States, Italy and Spain and covered acute and convalescent phases of COVID-19. The prospective study material was composed of cDNA or gDNA derived from T cells, B-cell-depleted T cells, or PBMCs. Subjects who had been exposed to COVID-19, were actively infected with it, or had recovered from it provided the deeply sampled blood TCRbeta repertoires that made up the dataset. The repertoires were made available in a free public database intended to serve as a resource for research on the immune response to SARS-CoV-2. Samples came from the ongoing ImmuneRACE study (first 160 participants) plus 1,254 subjects from 6 global collaborators. A de-identified subject ID, COVID-19 status, age in years and sex were almost always included in the sample metadata. Where available, HLA class I and class II types were obtained from metadata supplied by the sample provider rather than from assay-based typing.

The paper as a whole reports these results and caveats: The quantity of clinical and demographic metadata differed by source and by participant and was supplied without curation.

On this clone: The target of this receptor is not known. No much larger clonotype is one base removed from it; base qualities were not supplied.

The immunoSEQ Assay, a bias-controlled multiplex PCR, was used to amplify TCRbeta CDR3 regions from genomic DNA. Concerning the study's data processing: The number of nucleated cells in each sample was estimated from the amplification of reference gene primers within the assay. To quantify the absolute abundance of each unique TCRbeta CDR3 rearrangement, sequence reads were collapsed and filtered. Productive Simpson clonality was computed per sample as the square root of Simpson's diversity index over productive rearrangements. This is the immuneACCESS table as TCRdb keeps it, with only in-frame sequences that have V and J called. A part of the clones is gone; compared with another copy, unresolved V genes explain less than half, and the rest is unexplained. V, J and clone size are taken as reported in that table, and D and trimming were inferred from the DNA itself. Within this sample are about 120,000 clones, with around nine tenths of them counted one time only. The top ten clones comprise over 10% of the sample.

One collaborating source in Seattle enrolled patients during active infection and followed them longitudinally through the course of disease. The collaborating institutions used their own protocols to collect whole blood in K2EDTA tubes. For TCRbeta analysis, collaborator samples were shipped as frozen whole blood, as isolated PBMCs, or as DNA extracted from either sample type. Sequenced material: peripheral blood. The sequence was collected from a woman aged 70-85 years with COVID-19, enrolled during active disease.

CDR3 region: CASSFGASRIYGYTF. In nucleotides, the sequence is TGTGCCAGCAGTTTTGGGGCGTCCAGAATCTATGGCTACACCTTC. The chain is made from TRBV28 and TRBJ1-2; perhaps TRBD1 is the D gene, with 5 bases matching. V sheds 3 bases and J sheds 4 bases, leaving 15 bases between their ends. Looking up the germline V gene yields CDR1 MDHEN and CDR2 SYDVKM. Spanning cysteine to phenylalanine, the CDR3 consists of 15 amino acids. The only DNA kept is the CDR3, 45 bases in frame from the first base.